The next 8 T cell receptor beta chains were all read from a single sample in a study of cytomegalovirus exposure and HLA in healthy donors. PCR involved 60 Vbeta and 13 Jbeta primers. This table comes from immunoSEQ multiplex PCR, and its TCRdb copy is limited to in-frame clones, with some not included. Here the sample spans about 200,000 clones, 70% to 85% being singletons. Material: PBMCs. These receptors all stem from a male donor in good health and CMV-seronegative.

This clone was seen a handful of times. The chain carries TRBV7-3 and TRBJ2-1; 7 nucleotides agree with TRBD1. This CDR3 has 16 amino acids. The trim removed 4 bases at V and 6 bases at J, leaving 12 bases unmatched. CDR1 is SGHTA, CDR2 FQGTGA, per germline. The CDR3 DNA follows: TGTGCCAGCAGCTCCAACCGGGACAGAGGCTCCAATGAGCAGTTCTTC. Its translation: CASSSNRDRGSNEQFF.

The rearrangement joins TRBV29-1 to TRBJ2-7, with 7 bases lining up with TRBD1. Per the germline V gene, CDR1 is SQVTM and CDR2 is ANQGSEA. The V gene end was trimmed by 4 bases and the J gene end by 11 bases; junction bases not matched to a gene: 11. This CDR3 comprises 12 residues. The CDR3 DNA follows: TGCAGCGTTGCCGGGACAGATAGATCGGAGTACTTC. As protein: CSVAGTDRSEYF.

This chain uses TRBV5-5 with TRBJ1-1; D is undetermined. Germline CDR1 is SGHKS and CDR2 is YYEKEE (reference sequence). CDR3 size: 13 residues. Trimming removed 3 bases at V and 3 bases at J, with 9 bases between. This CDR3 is CASSWLVYTEAFF. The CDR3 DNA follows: TGTGCCAGCAGCTGGCTCGTCTACACTGAAGCTTTCTTT.

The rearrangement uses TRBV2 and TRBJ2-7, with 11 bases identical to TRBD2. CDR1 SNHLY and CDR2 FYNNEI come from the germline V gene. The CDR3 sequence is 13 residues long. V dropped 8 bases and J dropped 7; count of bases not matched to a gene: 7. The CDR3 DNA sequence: TGTGCCAGCCACCTGCTAGCGGGAGGAGAGCAGTACTTC. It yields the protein CASHLLAGGEQYF. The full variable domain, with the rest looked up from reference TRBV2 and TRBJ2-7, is EPEVTQTPSHQVTQMGQEVILRCVPISNHLYFYWYRQILGQKVEFLVSFYNNEISEKSEIFDDQFSVERPDGSNFTLKIRSTKLEDSAMYFCASHLLAGGEQYFGPGTRLTVT.

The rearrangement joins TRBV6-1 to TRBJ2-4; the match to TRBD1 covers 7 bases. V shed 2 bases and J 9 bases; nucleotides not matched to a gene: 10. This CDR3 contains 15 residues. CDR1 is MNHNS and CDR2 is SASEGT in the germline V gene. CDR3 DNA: TGTGCCAGCAGTGAATCCGGTAGGGGGCGGACCATTCAGTACTTC. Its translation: CASSESGRGRTIQYF.

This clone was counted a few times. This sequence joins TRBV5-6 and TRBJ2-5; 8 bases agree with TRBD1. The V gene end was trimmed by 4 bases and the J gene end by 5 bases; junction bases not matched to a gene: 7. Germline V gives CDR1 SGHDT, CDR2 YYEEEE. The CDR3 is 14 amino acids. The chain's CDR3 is CASSISDRGETQYF. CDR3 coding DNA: TGTGCCAGCAGCATATCTGACAGGGGTGAGACCCAGTACTTC.

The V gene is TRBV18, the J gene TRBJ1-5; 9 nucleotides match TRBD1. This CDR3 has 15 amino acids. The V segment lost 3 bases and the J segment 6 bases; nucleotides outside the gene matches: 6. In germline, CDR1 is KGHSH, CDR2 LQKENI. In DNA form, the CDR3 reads TGTGCCAGCTCACCCTACAGGGGGCGCGGTCAGCCCCAGCATTTT. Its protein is CASSPYRGRGQPQHF.

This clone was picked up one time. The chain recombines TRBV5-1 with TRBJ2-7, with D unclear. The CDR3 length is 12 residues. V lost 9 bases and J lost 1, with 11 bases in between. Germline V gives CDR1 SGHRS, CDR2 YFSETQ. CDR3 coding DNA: TGCGCCATTCCTTGTATGTCCTACGAGCAGTACTTC. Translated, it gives CAIPCMSYEQYF.